These T cell receptor beta chains were read from a single sample in a study of beta chain features in type 1 diabetes. Method: immunoSEQ multiplex PCR; TCRdb's copy keeps in-frame clones and lacks some. The repertoire holds 200,000 to 300,000 clones, less than 15% seen once, with around 0.03% in the top ten. Source material: naive CD4+ T cells from blood. All receptors derive from a middle-aged woman in good health. The CDR3 runs from the conserved cysteine through the conserved F or W. The D gene is left open where the match is weak. Clone size is shown for a subset of rows, as once, few, many or a class of expanded clone.

abundance: many
len: 12
j_gene: TRBJ2-2
d_gene: .
v_gene: TRBV29-1
CDR3nt: TGCAGCGTTACAGGGTTAACCGGGGAGCTGTTTTTT
CDR3aa: CSVTGLTGELFF

abundance: .
len: 15
j_gene: TRBJ2-3
d_gene: TRBD1
v_gene: TRBV7-6
CDR3nt: TGTGCCAGCAGCGCACAACAGGGGGTGACAGATACGACGCATTTT
CDR3aa: CASSAQQGVTDTTHF

abundance: few
len: 15
j_gene: TRBJ2-7
d_gene: .
v_gene: TRBV7-8
CDR3nt: TGTGCCAGCAGCCCCAAGGTAGGACAGAACTACGAGCAGTACTTC
CDR3aa: CASSPKVGQNYEQYF

abundance: few
len: 14
j_gene: TRBJ2-1
d_gene: TRBD2
v_gene: TRBV5-1
CDR3nt: TGCGCCAGCCGTCGGCGGGGGAGCCAGAATGAGCAGTTCTTC
CDR3aa: CASRRRGSQNEQFF

abundance: few
len: 16
j_gene: TRBJ1-1
d_gene: TRBD1
v_gene: TRBV18
CDR3nt: TGTGCCAGCTCGTTGACGAGGACAGGGGGTGGGGATGAAGCTTTCTTT
CDR3aa: CASSLTRTGGGDEAFF

abundance: .
len: 13
j_gene: TRBJ2-5
d_gene: .
v_gene: TRBV7-2
CDR3nt: TGTGCCAGCAGCTTTCAGGGGCAAGAGACCCAGTACTTC
CDR3aa: CASSFQGQETQYF

abundance: .
len: 14
j_gene: TRBJ1-6
d_gene: .
v_gene: TRBV9
CDR3nt: TGTGCCAGCAGCGTAGCTCAGGGGAATTCACCCCTCCACTTT
CDR3aa: CASSVAQGNSPLHF

abundance: few
len: 14
j_gene: TRBJ2-1
d_gene: .
v_gene: TRBV7-2
CDR3nt: TGTGCCAGCAGCTTAGGGGTAGCTTCCAATGAGCAGTTCTTC
CDR3aa: CASSLGVASNEQFF

abundance: .
len: 15
j_gene: TRBJ2-3
d_gene: .
v_gene: TRBV19
CDR3nt: TGTGCCAGTAGTATTTGGGGGGGCCATGGAGATACGCAGTATTTT
CDR3aa: CASSIWGGHGDTQYF

abundance: few
len: 15
j_gene: TRBJ2-7
d_gene: TRBD2
v_gene: TRBV5-1
CDR3nt: TGCGCCAGCAGCTTTAGCGGGGGGCAGTCCTACGAGCAGTACTTC
CDR3aa: CASSFSGGQSYEQYF

abundance: .
len: 16
j_gene: TRBJ2-7
d_gene: TRBD1
v_gene: TRBV5-4
CDR3nt: TGTGCCAGCAGCCCCCTCCCGACAGGGGGCGCGTACGAGCAGTACTTC
CDR3aa: CASSPLPTGGAYEQYF

abundance: .
len: 11
j_gene: TRBJ2-7
d_gene: .
v_gene: TRBV6-9
CDR3nt: TGTGCCAGCAGTCGCCAGTACGAGCAGTACTTC
CDR3aa: CASSRQYEQYF

abundance: few
len: 11
j_gene: TRBJ2-5
d_gene: .
v_gene: TRBV5-6
CDR3nt: TGTGCCAGCAGCTTCGTAGAGACCCAGTACTTC
CDR3aa: CASSFVETQYF

abundance: few
len: 12
j_gene: TRBJ1-5
d_gene: .
v_gene: TRBV11-2
CDR3nt: TGTGCCAGCAGCCGGGGAGATCAGCCCCAGCATTTT
CDR3aa: CASSRGDQPQHF

abundance: .
len: 13
j_gene: TRBJ2-1
d_gene: TRBD2
v_gene: TRBV7-2
CDR3nt: TGTGCCAGCAGTCCTAGACTAGCGGGGTACCTGTTCTTC
CDR3aa: CASSPRLAGYLFF

abundance: .
len: 12
j_gene: TRBJ2-5
d_gene: .
v_gene: TRBV9
CDR3nt: TGTGCCAGCAGCCAACCGGGTGAGACCCAGTACTTC
CDR3aa: CASSQPGETQYF

abundance: .
len: 13
j_gene: TRBJ2-7
d_gene: .
v_gene: TRBV4-2
CDR3nt: TGTGCCAGCAGCCAAGACCTAGCTAGGGAGCAGTACTTC
CDR3aa: CASSQDLAREQYF

abundance: few
len: 15
j_gene: TRBJ2-1
d_gene: .
v_gene: TRBV5-4
CDR3nt: TGTGCCAGCAGCTTGGGGGGCAGGGCGAAGAATGAGCAGTTCTTC
CDR3aa: CASSLGGRAKNEQFF

abundance: .
len: 13
j_gene: TRBJ1-4
d_gene: .
v_gene: TRBV15
CDR3nt: TGTGCCACCAGCAGACAGGGTAATGAAAAACTGTTTTTT
CDR3aa: CATSRQGNEKLFF

abundance: few
len: 15
j_gene: TRBJ2-7
d_gene: TRBD2
v_gene: TRBV7-2
CDR3nt: TGTGCCAGCAGCTTCATCGAGCGGGGGGCCCACGAGCAGTACTTC
CDR3aa: CASSFIERGAHEQYF

abundance: few
len: 15
j_gene: TRBJ2-7
d_gene: .
v_gene: TRBV15
CDR3nt: TGTGCCACCAGCAGAGTGGGTTCAACTCGGGGCGAGCAGTACTTC
CDR3aa: CATSRVGSTRGEQYF

abundance: .
len: 11
j_gene: TRBJ2-7
d_gene: .
v_gene: TRBV19
CDR3nt: TGTGCCAGTAGTAGCGGCCTCGAGCAGTACTTC
CDR3aa: CASSSGLEQYF

abundance: .
len: 14
j_gene: TRBJ1-4
d_gene: TRBD1
v_gene: TRBV5-1
CDR3nt: TGCGCCAGCAGCGTAGGGACAGGGAATGAAAAACTGTTTTTT
CDR3aa: CASSVGTGNEKLFF

abundance: few
len: 18
j_gene: TRBJ2-1
d_gene: TRBD2
v_gene: TRBV5-5
CDR3nt: TGTGCCAGCAGCAGCCTTCGACTAGCGGGGTTTGCCTACAATGAGCAGTTCTTC
CDR3aa: CASSSLRLAGFAYNEQFF

abundance: .
len: 12
j_gene: TRBJ2-5
d_gene: .
v_gene: TRBV6-5
CDR3nt: TGTGCCAGCAGTTATAGGGGCCTGCCCCAGTACTTC
CDR3aa: CASSYRGLPQYF

abundance: few
len: 14
j_gene: TRBJ2-7
d_gene: .
v_gene: TRBV21-1
CDR3nt: TGTGCCAGCAGCACAACAGGGGGAATCTACGAGCAGTACTTC
CDR3aa: CASSTTGGIYEQYF

abundance: few
len: 13
j_gene: TRBJ1-1
d_gene: .
v_gene: TRBV6-5
CDR3nt: TGTGCCAGCAATTCTGTTGAGACAACTAGAGCTTTCTTT
CDR3aa: CASNSVETTRAFF

abundance: .
len: 16
j_gene: TRBJ2-7
d_gene: TRBD1
v_gene: TRBV6-6
CDR3nt: TGTGCCAGCACTAGAGGAGGCGGACAGGAGACCTACGAGCAGTACTTC
CDR3aa: CASTRGGGQETYEQYF

abundance: few
len: 12
j_gene: TRBJ2-1
d_gene: .
v_gene: TRBV7-6
CDR3nt: TGTGCCAGCAGCTTCCTTTTCAATGAGCAGTTCTTC
CDR3aa: CASSFLFNEQFF

abundance: few
len: 14
j_gene: TRBJ2-1
d_gene: TRBD1
v_gene: TRBV27
CDR3nt: TGTGCCAGCAGACGGGACAGGGGGCTTAATGAGCAGTTCTTC
CDR3aa: CASRRDRGLNEQFF

abundance: few
len: 16
j_gene: TRBJ2-3
d_gene: .
v_gene: TRBV5-1
CDR3nt: TGCGCCAGCAGCCACCGCCAGGGGATGGTGGCAGATACGCAGTATTTT
CDR3aa: CASSHRQGMVADTQYF

abundance: .
len: 15
j_gene: TRBJ1-1
d_gene: .
v_gene: TRBV11-2
CDR3nt: TGTGCCAGCAGCTTTCGGCAGGGTGATAACACTGAAGCTTTCTTT
CDR3aa: CASSFRQGDNTEAFF

abundance: few
len: 17
j_gene: TRBJ1-6
d_gene: TRBD1
v_gene: TRBV6-4
CDR3nt: TGTGCCAGCAGTGACTCTGGACAGGGGGCGAATAATTCACCCCTCCACTTT
CDR3aa: CASSDSGQGANNSPLHF

abundance: few
len: 16
j_gene: TRBJ2-7
d_gene: TRBD1
v_gene: TRBV5-8
CDR3nt: TGTGCCAGCAGCTACCCTCCCGGGACAGGAGTGGACGAGCAGTACTTC
CDR3aa: CASSYPPGTGVDEQYF

abundance: few
len: 14
j_gene: TRBJ2-7
d_gene: TRBD1
v_gene: TRBV4-1
CDR3nt: TGCGCCAGCACGGTGGGGACAGGGGGTCGGGAGCAGTACTTC
CDR3aa: CASTVGTGGREQYF

abundance: few
len: 17
j_gene: TRBJ2-5
d_gene: TRBD2
v_gene: TRBV23-1
CDR3nt: TGCGCCAGCAGTCCTCCCCCTCTGCGGGGGAGTCAAGAGACCCAGTACTTC
CDR3aa: CASSPPPLRGSQETQYF

abundance: .
len: 13
j_gene: TRBJ2-7
d_gene: .
v_gene: TRBV10-1
CDR3nt: TGCGCCAGCAGTCGGGACACTGGTTACGAGCAGTACTTC
CDR3aa: CASSRDTGYEQYF

abundance: .
len: 13
j_gene: TRBJ1-2
d_gene: TRBD1
v_gene: TRBV5-1
CDR3nt: TGCGCCAGCCGATGGGACAGTAACTATGGCTACACCTTC
CDR3aa: CASRWDSNYGYTF

abundance: few
len: 13
j_gene: TRBJ1-2
d_gene: TRBD1
v_gene: TRBV29-1
CDR3nt: TGCAGCGTTGGGGACAGGGGCCTCGGTGGCTACACCTTC
CDR3aa: CSVGDRGLGGYTF

abundance: few
len: 14
j_gene: TRBJ2-7
d_gene: TRBD2
v_gene: TRBV4-1
CDR3nt: TGCGCCAGCAGCCAAGAGGCGGGGGCCTACGAGCAGTACTTC
CDR3aa: CASSQEAGAYEQYF

abundance: few
len: 17
j_gene: TRBJ1-2
d_gene: .
v_gene: TRBV4-3
CDR3nt: TGCGCCAGCAGCCAAGAGCACAGGTCGATCCCACGAGATGGCTACACCTTC
CDR3aa: CASSQEHRSIPRDGYTF

abundance: .
len: 15
j_gene: TRBJ2-7
d_gene: TRBD1
v_gene: TRBV10-3
CDR3nt: TGTGCCATCAGTGCCGTCGGGACAGGGGGCCACGAGCAGTACTTC
CDR3aa: CAISAVGTGGHEQYF

abundance: .
len: 16
j_gene: TRBJ1-2
d_gene: .
v_gene: TRBV23-1
CDR3nt: TGCGCCAGCAGTCAACAACCCGGACAAGAGAACTATGGCTACACCTTC
CDR3aa: CASSQQPGQENYGYTF

abundance: few
len: 14
j_gene: TRBJ2-7
d_gene: .
v_gene: TRBV9
CDR3nt: TGTGCCAGCAGCGTAGATTTTGGGGCGTACGAGCAGTACTTC
CDR3aa: CASSVDFGAYEQYF

abundance: .
len: 20
j_gene: TRBJ2-7
d_gene: TRBD2
v_gene: TRBV7-6
CDR3nt: TGTGCCAGCAGCTTAGCCCCGGGACTAGCGGGGGGGCAAGTGATTTACGAGCAGTACTTC
CDR3aa: CASSLAPGLAGGQVIYEQYF

abundance: .
len: 15
j_gene: TRBJ2-7
d_gene: .
v_gene: TRBV19
CDR3nt: TGTGCCAGTAGTATAGCCGTAGTGAGGACCTACGAGCAGTACTTC
CDR3aa: CASSIAVVRTYEQYF

abundance: .
len: 15
j_gene: TRBJ2-7
d_gene: .
v_gene: TRBV6-6
CDR3nt: TGTGCCAGCAGTCGCGCGGACCGTCTAGCTTACGAGCAGTACTTC
CDR3aa: CASSRADRLAYEQYF

abundance: few
len: 15
j_gene: TRBJ2-3
d_gene: TRBD2
v_gene: TRBV19
CDR3nt: TGTGCCAGTACCCGAGGGAGGGGTCAGTCAGATACGCAGTATTTT
CDR3aa: CASTRGRGQSDTQYF

abundance: .
len: 13
j_gene: TRBJ2-1
d_gene: TRBD1
v_gene: TRBV5-1
CDR3nt: TGCGCCAGCAGCTGGACAGGGTACAATGAGCAGTTCTTC
CDR3aa: CASSWTGYNEQFF

abundance: .
len: 14
j_gene: TRBJ2-2
d_gene: .
v_gene: TRBV18
CDR3nt: TGTGCCAGCTCACCAATCTCAGGGACCGGGGAGCTGTTTTTT
CDR3aa: CASSPISGTGELFF

abundance: .
len: 17
j_gene: TRBJ2-5
d_gene: .
v_gene: TRBV29-1
CDR3nt: TGCAGCGTTGAAAGGAGGGCAGACAGCTGGGGAAGGGAGACCCAGTACTTC
CDR3aa: CSVERRADSWGRETQYF